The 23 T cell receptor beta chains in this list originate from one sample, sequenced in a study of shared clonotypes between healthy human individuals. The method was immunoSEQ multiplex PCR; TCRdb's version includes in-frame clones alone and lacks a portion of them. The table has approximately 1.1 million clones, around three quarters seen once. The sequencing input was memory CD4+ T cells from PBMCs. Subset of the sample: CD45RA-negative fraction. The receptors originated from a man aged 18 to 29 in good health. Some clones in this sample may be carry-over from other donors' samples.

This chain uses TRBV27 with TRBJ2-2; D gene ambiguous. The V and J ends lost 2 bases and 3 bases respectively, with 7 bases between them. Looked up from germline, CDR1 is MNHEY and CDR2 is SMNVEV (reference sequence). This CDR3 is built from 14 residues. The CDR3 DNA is TGTGCCAGCAGTTTAAACGCGGACACCGGGGAGCTGTTTTTT. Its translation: CASSLNADTGELFF.

CDR3 region: CASSLIPVLAGGHNEQFF. The CDR3 bases are TGTGCCAGCAGCCTTATCCCTGTCCTAGCGGGAGGACACAATGAGCAGTTCTTC. V is TRBV28 and J is TRBJ2-1; 11 bases are shared with TRBD2. Germline CDR1 is MDHEN and CDR2 is SYDVKM. The CDR3 spans 18 residues. With V trimmed by 6 bases and J by 5 bases, 15 bases remained unmatched.

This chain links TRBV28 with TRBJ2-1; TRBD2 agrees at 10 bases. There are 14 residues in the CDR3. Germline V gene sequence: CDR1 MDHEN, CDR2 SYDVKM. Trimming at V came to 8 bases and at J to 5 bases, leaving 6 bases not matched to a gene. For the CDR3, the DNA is TGTGCCAGCGGAGCGGGAGGGGCCGACAATGAGCAGTTCTTC. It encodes CASGAGGADNEQFF.

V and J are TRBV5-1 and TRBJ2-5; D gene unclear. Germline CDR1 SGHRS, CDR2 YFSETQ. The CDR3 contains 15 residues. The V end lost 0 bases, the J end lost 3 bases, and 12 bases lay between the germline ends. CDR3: CASSLVGTREETQYF. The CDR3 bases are TGCGCCAGCAGCTTGGTGGGTACTCGGGAAGAGACCCAGTACTTC.

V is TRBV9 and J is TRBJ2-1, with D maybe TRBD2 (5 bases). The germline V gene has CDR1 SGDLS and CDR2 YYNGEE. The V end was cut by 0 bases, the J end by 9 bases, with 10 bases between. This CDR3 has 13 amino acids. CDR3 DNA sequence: TGTGCCAGCAGCGTAGCGGACCGGGGTGAGCAGTTCTTC. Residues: CASSVADRGEQFF.

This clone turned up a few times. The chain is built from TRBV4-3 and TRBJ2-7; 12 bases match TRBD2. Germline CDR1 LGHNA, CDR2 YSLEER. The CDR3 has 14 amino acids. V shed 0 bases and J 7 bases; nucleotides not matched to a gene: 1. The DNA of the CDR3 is TGCGCCAGCAGCCAAGAGCTAGCGGGGGGGGAGCAGTACTTC. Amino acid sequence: CASSQELAGGEQYF.

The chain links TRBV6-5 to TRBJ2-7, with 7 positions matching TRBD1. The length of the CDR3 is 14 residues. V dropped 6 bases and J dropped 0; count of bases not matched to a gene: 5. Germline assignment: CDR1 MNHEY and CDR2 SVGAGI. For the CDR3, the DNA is TGTGCCAGCAGATTACAGGGGAACTCCTACGAGCAGTACTTC. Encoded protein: CASRLQGNSYEQYF.

CDR3 coding DNA: TGCGCCAGCAGCCAAGATGGCCTAGGCTCAGATACGCAGTATTTT. Protein product: CASSQDGLGSDTQYF. The J gene is TRBJ2-3, the V gene TRBV4-1; unclear D gene. Germline V gene lookup returns CDR1 MGHRA and CDR2 YSYEKL. This CDR3 spans 15 amino acids. Trimming took 0 bases from V and 4 from J, leaving 11 bases between them.

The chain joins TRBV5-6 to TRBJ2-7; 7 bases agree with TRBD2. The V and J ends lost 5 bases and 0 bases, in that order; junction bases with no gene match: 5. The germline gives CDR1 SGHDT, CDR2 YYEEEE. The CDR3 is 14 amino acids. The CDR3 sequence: CASSPSGGSYEQYF. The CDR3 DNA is TGTGCCAGCAGTCCTAGCGGCGGCTCCTACGAGCAGTACTTC.

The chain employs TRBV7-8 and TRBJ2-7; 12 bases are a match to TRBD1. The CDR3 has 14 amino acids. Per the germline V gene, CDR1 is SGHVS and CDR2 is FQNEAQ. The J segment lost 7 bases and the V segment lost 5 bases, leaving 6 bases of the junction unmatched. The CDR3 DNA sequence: TGTGCCAGCAGCCTGGGACAGGGGGCGTGGGAGCAGTACTTC. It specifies CASSLGQGAWEQYF.

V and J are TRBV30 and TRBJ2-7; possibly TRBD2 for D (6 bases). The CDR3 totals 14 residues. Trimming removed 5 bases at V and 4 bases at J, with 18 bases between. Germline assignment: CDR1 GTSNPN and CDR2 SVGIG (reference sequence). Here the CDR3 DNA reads TGTGCCTGGGGGGAGGCAGGGCGAGGGTACGAGCAGTACTTC. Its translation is CAWGEAGRGYEQYF.

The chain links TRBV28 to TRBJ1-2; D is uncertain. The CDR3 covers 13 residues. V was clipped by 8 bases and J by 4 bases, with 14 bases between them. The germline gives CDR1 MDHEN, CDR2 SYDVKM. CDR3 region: CASGRADAYGYTF. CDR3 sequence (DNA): TGTGCCAGCGGGCGGGCGGATGCCTATGGCTACACCTTC.

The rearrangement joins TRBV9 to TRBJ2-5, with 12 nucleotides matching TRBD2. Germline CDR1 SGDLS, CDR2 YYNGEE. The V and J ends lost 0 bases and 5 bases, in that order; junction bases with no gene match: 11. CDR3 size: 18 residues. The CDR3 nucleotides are TGTGCCAGCAGCGTAGCCCGGACTAGCGGGATCTTGGGGGAGACCCAGTACTTC. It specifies CASSVARTSGILGETQYF.

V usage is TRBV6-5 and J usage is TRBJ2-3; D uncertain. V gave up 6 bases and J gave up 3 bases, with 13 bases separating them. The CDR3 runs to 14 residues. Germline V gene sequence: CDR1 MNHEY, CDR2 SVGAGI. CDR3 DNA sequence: TGTGCCAGCAGCTTGAATTCGGAAACAGATACGCAGTATTTT. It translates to CASSLNSETDTQYF.

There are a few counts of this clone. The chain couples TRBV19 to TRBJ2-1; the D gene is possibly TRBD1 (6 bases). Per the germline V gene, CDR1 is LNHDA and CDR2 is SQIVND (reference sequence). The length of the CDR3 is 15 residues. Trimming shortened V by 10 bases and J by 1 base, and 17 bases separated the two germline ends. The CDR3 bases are TGTGCCACCAGCCCGGGACATGGGTCCTACAATGAGCAGTTCTTC. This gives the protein CATSPGHGSYNEQFF.

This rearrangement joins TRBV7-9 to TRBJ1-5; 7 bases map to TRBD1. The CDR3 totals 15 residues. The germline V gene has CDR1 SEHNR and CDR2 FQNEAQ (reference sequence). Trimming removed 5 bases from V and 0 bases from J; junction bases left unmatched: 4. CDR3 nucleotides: TGTGCCAGCAGCGAGGACAGGTCTAGCAATCAGCCCCAGCATTTT. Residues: CASSEDRSSNQPQHF.

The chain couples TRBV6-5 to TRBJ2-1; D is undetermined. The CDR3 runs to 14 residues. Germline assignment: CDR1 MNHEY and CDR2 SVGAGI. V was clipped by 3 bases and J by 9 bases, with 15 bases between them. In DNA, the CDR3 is TGTGCCAGCAGTTATGACCGAAAAAGCCGTGAGCAGTTCTTC. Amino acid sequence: CASSYDRKSREQFF.

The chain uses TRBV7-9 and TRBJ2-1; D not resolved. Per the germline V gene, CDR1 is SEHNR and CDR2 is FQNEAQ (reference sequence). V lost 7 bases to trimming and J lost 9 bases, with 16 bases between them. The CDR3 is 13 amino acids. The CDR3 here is CASTFINPGEQFF. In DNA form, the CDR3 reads TGTGCCAGCACCTTTATCAATCCGGGTGAGCAGTTCTTC. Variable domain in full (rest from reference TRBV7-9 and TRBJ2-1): DTGVSQNPRHKITKRGQNVTFRCDPISEHNRLYWYRQTLGQGPEFLTYFQNEAQLEKSRLLSDRFSAERPKGSFSTLEIQRTEQGDSAMYLCASTFINPGEQFFGPGTRLTVL.

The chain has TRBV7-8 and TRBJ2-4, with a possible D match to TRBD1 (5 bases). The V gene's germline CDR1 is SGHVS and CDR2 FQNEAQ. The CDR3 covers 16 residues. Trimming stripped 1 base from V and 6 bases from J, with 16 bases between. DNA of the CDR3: TGTGCCAGCAGCTTAGTTGGGGCCTCGGCTGGAAACATTCAGTACTTC. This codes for CASSLVGASAGNIQYF.

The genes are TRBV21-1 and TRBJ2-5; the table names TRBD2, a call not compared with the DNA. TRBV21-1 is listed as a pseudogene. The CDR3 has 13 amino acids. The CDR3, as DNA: TGTGCCAGCCGCAGGGCGGGCCAAGAGACCCAGTACTTC. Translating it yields CASRRAGQETQYF.

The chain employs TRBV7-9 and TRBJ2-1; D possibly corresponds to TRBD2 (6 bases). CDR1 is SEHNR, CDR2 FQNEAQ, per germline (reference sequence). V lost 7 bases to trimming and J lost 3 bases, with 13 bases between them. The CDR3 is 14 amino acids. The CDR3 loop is CASITGLDYNEQFF. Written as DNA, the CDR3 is TGTGCCAGCATTACGGGACTGGACTACAATGAGCAGTTCTTC.

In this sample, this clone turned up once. DNA for the CDR3: TGTGCCAGCAGCTTAACTTCGGGCCTAGGGACGAACACTGAAGCTTTCTTT. This gives the protein CASSLTSGLGTNTEAFF. The V gene is TRBV7-3, the J gene TRBJ1-1; the D gene is possibly TRBD1 (5 bases). The ends were cut back, 0 bases at V and 1 base at J, with 15 bases in the middle. Germline V CDR1 and CDR2: SGHTA, FQGTGA. The CDR3 has 17 residues.

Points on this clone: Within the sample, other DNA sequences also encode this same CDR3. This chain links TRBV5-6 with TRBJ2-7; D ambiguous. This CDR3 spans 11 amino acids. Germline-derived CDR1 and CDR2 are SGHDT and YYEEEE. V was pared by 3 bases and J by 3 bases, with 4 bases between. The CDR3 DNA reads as TGTGCCAGCAGCTCCTACTACGAGCAGTACTTC. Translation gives CASSSYYEQYF.